Listed here are 9 T cell receptor beta chains from one sample, sequenced in a study of cytomegalovirus exposure and HLA in healthy donors. This table comes from immunoSEQ multiplex PCR, and its TCRdb copy is limited to in-frame clones, with some not included. The data hold fewer than 350,000 clones, with roughly 90% observed a single time. The sample taken for sequencing was PBMCs. The receptors originated from a woman under 30 in good health and CMV-seronegative.

The rearrangement links TRBV6-5 to TRBJ2-7, with 11 nucleotides matching TRBD1. Germline V gene data show CDR1 as MNHEY and CDR2 as SVGAGI. Germline trimming cut 6 bases from V and 3 bases from J; bases unmatched to any gene: 7. The CDR3 covers 15 residues. The CDR3 loop is CASRRTGTGGYEQYF. Here the CDR3 DNA reads TGTGCCAGCAGAAGAACCGGGACAGGGGGCTACGAGCAGTACTTC.

V gene TRBV27 combines with J gene TRBJ1-2; 10 positions agree with TRBD1. CDR3 length equals 16 residues. With 1 base clipped from V and 7 bases from J, the junction kept 9 bases outside the gene matches. CDR1 and CDR2 from the germline V gene are MNHEY and SMNVEV (reference sequence). CDR3 amino acids: CASSLWAGQGIAGYTF. DNA for the CDR3: TGTGCCAGCAGTTTATGGGCGGGACAGGGGATCGCTGGCTACACCTTC.

The chain employs TRBV5-1 and TRBJ1-6; tentative D call: TRBD1 (5 bases). From germline, CDR1 is SGHRS and CDR2 YFSETQ. The CDR3 length is 15 residues. Trimming removed 1 base at V and 8 bases at J, with 13 bases between. This chain's CDR3 is CASSLSGLGHSPLHF. The CDR3 DNA is TGCGCCAGCAGCTTGTCGGGACTAGGGCATTCACCCCTCCACTTT.

The genes are TRBV27 and TRBJ2-1, with TRBD2 matching over 7 bases. Per germline, CDR1 MNHEY and CDR2 SMNVEV (reference sequence). This CDR3 spans 13 amino acids. The J segment lost 3 bases and the V segment lost 7 bases, leaving 3 bases of the junction unmatched. The CDR3 region is CASNERGYNEQFF. CDR3 DNA: TGTGCCAGCAATGAGCGGGGCTACAATGAGCAGTTCTTC.

The rearrangement joins TRBV2 to TRBJ2-1; D may be TRBD2 (5 bases). The CDR3 consists of 15 residues. Germline values: CDR1 SNHLY, CDR2 FYNNEI. The V gene lost 5 bases and the J gene lost 4 bases, with 15 bases spanning the gap. DNA of the CDR3: TGTGCCAGCAGTTTAGCGCGGACCCTTTACAATGAGCAGTTCTTC. This codes for CASSLARTLYNEQFF.

V and J are TRBV19 and TRBJ2-1; 9 bases line up with TRBD2. Germline V lookup: CDR1 LNHDA, CDR2 SQIVND (reference sequence). This CDR3 is 14 amino acids long. With V trimmed by 7 bases and J by 4 bases, 5 bases remained unmatched. The chain's CDR3 is CASMYAGGYNEQFF. The CDR3 DNA sequence: TGTGCCAGTATGTATGCGGGGGGGTACAATGAGCAGTTCTTC.

The V call is TRBV11-2, the J call TRBJ1-2; D unresolved. Trimming removed 2 bases from V and 4 bases from J, with 8 bases in between. The CDR3 loop spans 13 amino acids. CDR1 and CDR2 (germline): SGHAT, FQNNGV. The CDR3: CASSLNRIYGYTF. The CDR3 DNA reads TGTGCCAGCAGCTTAAACAGAATCTATGGCTACACCTTC.

The gene calls are TRBV27 and TRBJ2-7; TRBD1 is a possible D gene (5 bases). The germline V gene has CDR1 MNHEY and CDR2 SMNVEV (reference sequence). The CDR3 is made up of 13 amino acids. V lost 8 bases and J 4 bases, leaving 15 bases between the germline ends. Here the CDR3 reads CASQPGNRYEQYF. The CDR3 nucleotides read TGTGCCAGCCAACCAGGGAATAGGTACGAGCAGTACTTC.

The V call is TRBV4-2, the J call TRBJ1-1, with TRBD1 matching 7 bases. With 4 bases clipped from V and 6 bases from J, the junction kept 2 bases outside the gene matches. The CDR3 is made up of 12 amino acids. Per germline, CDR1 LGHNA and CDR2 YNFKEQ. The DNA of the CDR3 is TGTGCCAGCAGCCGCCAGGGGGCTGAAGCTTTCTTT. This codes for CASSRQGAEAFF.